This T cell receptor (beta chain) comes out of a study of cytomegalovirus exposure and HLA in healthy donors. Study overall: HLA-typed donors were the source of about 90 million unique TCRs held in an early data release.

The V end was cut by 0 bases, the J end by 1 base, with 10 bases between. This CDR3 spans 15 amino acids. Germline CDR1 is SGDLS and CDR2 is YYNGEE. Overall study results and limits: Researchers reported in a later analysis that a missense DCLRE1C variant was tied to TCR beta V- and J-gene trimming. Reports credit the classifier with highly specific, highly sensitive diagnosis of cytomegalovirus status. Based on reports, TCR beta sequences accurately predicted HLA-A and HLA-B alleles for most subjects.

With 60 Vbeta and 13 Jbeta primers, the PCR was carried out. Produced via immunoSEQ multiplex PCR; TCRdb's table is partial and in-frame only. The data contain approximately 190,000 clones, approximately 90% of them singletons. About this clone: Its antigen remains unknown.

The sample comprised PBMCs. This clonotype originated in a boy younger than 10 in good health and CMV-seronegative. This chain links TRBV9 with TRBJ2-5; D is unresolved. The CDR3 nucleotides are TGTGCCAGCAGCGTAGCTGACACCATCCAAGAGACCCAGTACTTC. Protein: CASSVADTIQETQYF.